The entry below describes one T cell receptor (beta chain). These data are taken from a study of blood T cell repertoires in COVID-19. The trim removed 4 bases at V and 6 bases at J, leaving 9 bases unmatched. CDR3 length: 16 amino acids. From germline, CDR1 is SGHTA and CDR2 FQGNSA. The data were produced by immunoSEQ multiplex PCR, yet TCRdb's version contains in-frame clones alone and is incomplete. This sample has around 150,000 clones, with 84% found just once. The chain has TRBV7-2 and TRBJ2-1, with 10 bases identical to TRBD1. Sequenced sample: PBMCs or T cells enriched from blood (not recorded which). The TCR sequence derives from a woman aged 45-65 years with acute COVID-19. The CDR3 coding sequence is TGTGCCAGCAGCTCCGCGGGGACAGGGGCCTTCAATGAGCAGTTCTTC. Translated, it gives CASSSAGTGAFNEQFF.